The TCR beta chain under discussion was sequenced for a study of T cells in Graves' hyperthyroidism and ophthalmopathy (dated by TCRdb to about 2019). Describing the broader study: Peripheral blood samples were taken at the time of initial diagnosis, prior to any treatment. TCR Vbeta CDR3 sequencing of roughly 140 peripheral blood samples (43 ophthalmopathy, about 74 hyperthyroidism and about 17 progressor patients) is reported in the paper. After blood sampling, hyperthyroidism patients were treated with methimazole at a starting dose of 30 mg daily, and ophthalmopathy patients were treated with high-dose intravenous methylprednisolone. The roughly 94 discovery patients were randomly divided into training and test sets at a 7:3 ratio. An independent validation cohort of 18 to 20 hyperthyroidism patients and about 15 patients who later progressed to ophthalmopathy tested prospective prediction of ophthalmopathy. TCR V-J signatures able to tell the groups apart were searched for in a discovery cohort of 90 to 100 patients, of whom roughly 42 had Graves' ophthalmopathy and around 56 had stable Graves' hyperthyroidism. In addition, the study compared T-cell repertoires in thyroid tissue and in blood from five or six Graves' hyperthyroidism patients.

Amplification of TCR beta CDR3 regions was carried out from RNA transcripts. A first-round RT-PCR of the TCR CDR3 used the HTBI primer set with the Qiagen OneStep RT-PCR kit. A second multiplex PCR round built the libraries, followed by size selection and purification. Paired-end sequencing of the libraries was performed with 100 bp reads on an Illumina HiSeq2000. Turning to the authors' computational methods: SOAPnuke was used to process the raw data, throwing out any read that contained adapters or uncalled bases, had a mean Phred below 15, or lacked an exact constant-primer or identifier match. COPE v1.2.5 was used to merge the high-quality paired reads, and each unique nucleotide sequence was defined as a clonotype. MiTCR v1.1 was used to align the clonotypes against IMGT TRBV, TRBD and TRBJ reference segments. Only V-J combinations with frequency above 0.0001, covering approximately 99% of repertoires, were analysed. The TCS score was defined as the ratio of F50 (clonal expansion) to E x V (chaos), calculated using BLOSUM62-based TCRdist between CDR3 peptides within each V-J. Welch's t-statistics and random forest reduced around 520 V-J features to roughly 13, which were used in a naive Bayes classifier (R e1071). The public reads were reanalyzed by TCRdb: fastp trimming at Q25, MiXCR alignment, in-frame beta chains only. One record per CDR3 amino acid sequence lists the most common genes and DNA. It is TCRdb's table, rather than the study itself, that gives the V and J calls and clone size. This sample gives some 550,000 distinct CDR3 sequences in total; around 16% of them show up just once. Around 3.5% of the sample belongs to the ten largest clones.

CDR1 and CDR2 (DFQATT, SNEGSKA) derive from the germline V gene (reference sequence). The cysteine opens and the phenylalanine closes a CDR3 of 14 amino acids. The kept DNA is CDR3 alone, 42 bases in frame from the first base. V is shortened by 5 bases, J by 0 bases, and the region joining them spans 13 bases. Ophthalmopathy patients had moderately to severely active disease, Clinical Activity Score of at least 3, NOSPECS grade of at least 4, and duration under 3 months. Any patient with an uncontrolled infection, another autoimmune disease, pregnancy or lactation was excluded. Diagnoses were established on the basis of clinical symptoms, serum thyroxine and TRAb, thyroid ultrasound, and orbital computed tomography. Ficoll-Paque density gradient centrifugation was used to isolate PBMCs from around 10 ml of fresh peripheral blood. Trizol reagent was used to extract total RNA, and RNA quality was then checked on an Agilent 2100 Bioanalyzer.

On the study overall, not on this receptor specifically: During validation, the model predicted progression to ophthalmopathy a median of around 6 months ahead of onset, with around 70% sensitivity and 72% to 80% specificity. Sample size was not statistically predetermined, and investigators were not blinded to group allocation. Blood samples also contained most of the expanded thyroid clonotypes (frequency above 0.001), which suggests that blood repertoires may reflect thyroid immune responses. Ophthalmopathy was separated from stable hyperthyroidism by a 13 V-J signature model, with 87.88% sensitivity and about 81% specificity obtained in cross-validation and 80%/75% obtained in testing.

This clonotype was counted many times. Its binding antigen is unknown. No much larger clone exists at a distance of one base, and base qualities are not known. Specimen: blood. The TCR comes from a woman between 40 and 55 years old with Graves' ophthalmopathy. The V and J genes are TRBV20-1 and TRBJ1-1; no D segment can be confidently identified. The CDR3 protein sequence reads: CSASSGLLNTEAFF. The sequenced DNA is TGCAGTGCTTCCTCGGGATTACTGAACACTGAAGCTTTCTTT.